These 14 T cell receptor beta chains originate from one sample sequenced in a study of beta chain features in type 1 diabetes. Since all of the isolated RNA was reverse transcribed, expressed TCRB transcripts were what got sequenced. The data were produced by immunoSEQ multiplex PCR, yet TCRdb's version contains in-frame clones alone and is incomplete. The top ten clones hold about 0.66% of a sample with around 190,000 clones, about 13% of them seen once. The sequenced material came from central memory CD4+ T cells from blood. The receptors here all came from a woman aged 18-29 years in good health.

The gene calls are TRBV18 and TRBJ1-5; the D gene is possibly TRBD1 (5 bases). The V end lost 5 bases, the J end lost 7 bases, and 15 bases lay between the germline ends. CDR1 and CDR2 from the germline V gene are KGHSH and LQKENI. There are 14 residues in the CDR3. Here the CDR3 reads CASSGDQGRQPQHF. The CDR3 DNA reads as TGTGCCAGCTCAGGGGATCAGGGAAGGCAGCCCCAGCATTTT.

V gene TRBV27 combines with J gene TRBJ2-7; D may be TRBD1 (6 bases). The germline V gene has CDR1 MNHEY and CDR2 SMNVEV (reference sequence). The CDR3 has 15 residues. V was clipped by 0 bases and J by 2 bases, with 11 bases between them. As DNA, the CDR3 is TGTGCCAGCAGTTTATCCCCTGGACAGCCCTACGAGCAGTACTTC. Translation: CASSLSPGQPYEQYF.

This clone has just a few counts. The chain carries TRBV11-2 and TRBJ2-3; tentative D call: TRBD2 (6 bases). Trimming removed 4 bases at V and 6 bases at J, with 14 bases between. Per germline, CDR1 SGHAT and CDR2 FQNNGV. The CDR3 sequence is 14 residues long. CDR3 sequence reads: CASSSSGPTDTQYF. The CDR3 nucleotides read TGTGCCAGCAGCTCCAGCGGGCCAACCGATACGCAGTATTTT.

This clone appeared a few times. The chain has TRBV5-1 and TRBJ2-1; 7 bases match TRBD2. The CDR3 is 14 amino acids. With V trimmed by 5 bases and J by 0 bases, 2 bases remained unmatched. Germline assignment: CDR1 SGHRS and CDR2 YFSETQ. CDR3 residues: CASRSGTSYNEQFF. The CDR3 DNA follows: TGCGCCAGCAGAAGCGGGACCTCCTACAATGAGCAGTTCTTC.

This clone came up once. Here the CDR3 DNA reads TGTGCCAGCAGTTTTCGCCACGTGGAGGGCCGGTATGGCTACACCTTC. Translated, it gives CASSFRHVEGRYGYTF. This chain joins TRBV28 and TRBJ1-2; D gene unclear. CDR3 size: 16 residues. The germline V gene has CDR1 MDHEN and CDR2 SYDVKM. V dropped 3 bases and J dropped 5 bases, with 19 bases sitting between them.

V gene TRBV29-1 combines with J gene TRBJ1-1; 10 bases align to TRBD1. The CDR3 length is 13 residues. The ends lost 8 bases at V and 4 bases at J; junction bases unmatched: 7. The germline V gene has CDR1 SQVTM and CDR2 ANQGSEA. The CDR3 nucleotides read TGCAGCACAGGGACAGGGGATACCACTGAAGCTTTCTTT. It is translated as CSTGTGDTTEAFF.

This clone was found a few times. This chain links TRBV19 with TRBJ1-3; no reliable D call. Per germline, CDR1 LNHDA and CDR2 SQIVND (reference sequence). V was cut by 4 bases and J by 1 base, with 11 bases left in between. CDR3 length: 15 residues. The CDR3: CASSTLGASGNTIYF. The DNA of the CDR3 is TGTGCCAGTAGTACCCTGGGCGCTTCTGGAAACACCATATATTTT.

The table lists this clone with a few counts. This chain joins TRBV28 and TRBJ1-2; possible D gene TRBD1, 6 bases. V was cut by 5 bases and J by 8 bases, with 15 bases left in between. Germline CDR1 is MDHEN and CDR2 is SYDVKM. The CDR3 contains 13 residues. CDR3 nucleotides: TGTGCCAGCAGTCTAACAGGGCAGTCGGGCTACACCTTC. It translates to CASSLTGQSGYTF.

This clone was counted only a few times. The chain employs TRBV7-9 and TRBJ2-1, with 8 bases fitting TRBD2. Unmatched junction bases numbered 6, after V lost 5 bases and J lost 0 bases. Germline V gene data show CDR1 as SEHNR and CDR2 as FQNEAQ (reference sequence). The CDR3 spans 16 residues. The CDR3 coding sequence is TGTGCCAGCAGCCCAAGAAGCGGGAGCTCCTACAATGAGCAGTTCTTC. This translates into CASSPRSGSSYNEQFF.

CDR3 residues: CASSPGQGADEQYF. The CDR3 bases are TGCGCCAGCAGTCCGGGACAGGGGGCGGACGAGCAGTACTTC. The chain links TRBV5-1 to TRBJ2-7, with 12 bases that match TRBD1. V lost 5 bases, J lost 5 bases, and 5 bases stayed unmatched. The CDR3 contains 14 residues. Germline CDR1 SGHRS, CDR2 YFSETQ.

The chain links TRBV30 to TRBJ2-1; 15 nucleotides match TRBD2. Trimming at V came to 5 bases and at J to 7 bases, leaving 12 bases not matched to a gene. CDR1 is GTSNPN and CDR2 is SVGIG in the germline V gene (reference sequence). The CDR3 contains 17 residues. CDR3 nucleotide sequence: TGTGCCTGGGATCCCGGGACTAGCGGGAGGTCACAGAATGAGCAGTTCTTC. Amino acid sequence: CAWDPGTSGRSQNEQFF. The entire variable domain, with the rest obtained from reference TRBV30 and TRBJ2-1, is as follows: SQTIHQWPATLVQPVGSPLSLECTVEGTSNPNLYWYRQAAGRGLQLLFYSVGIGQISSEVPQNLSASRPQDRQFILSSKKLLLSDSGFYLCAWDPGTSGRSQNEQFFGPGTRLTVL.

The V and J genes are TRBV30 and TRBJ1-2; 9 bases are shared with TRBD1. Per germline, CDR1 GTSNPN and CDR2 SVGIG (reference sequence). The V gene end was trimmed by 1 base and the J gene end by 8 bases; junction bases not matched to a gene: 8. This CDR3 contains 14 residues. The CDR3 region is CAWSGKQDRGGYTF. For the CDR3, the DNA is TGTGCCTGGAGTGGTAAGCAGGACAGGGGCGGCTACACCTTC.

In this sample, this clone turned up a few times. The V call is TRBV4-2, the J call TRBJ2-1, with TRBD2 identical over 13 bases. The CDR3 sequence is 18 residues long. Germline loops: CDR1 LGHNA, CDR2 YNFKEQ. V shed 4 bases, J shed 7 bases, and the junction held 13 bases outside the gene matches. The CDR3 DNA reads TGTGCCAGCAGCCGAGAACTAGCGGGAGGGCCCCAAAGGAATGAGCAGTTCTTC. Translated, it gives CASSRELAGGPQRNEQFF.

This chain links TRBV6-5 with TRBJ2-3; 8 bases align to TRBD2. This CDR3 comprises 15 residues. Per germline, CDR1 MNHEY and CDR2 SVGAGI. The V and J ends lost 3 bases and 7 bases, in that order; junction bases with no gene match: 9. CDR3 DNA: TGTGCCAGCAGTTATCTCGGTAGCGGGATTCATACGCAGTATTTT. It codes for CASSYLGSGIHTQYF.